This record concerns one T cell receptor (beta chain) sequence. Original methodology: By means of reference gene primer amplification, nucleated cell counts were estimated. Generated by immunoSEQ multiplex PCR, the TCRdb table keeps only in-frame clones and is missing some. The V and J calls and clone size were taken over from that table, and D and trimming were inferred from the DNA. The sample holds about 140,000 clones, approximately 88% seen once. This sample was taken from a study of blood T cell repertoires in COVID-19. In the study overall: Whether acute or convalescent, the COVID-19 samples came from the United States, Italy and Spain. Sources were T cells, B-cell-depleted T cells, or PBMCs; the material itself was cDNA or gDNA.

The CDR3 covers 12 residues. The germline V gene encodes CDR1 SQVTM and CDR2 ANQGSEA. V was trimmed by 5 bases and J by 4 bases, leaving 11 bases between them. The genes are TRBV29-1 and TRBJ1-2, with D perhaps matching TRBD1 (5 bases). Sequencing used peripheral blood. This TCR was recovered from a human donor in a cohort sampled during active COVID-19. The CDR3 coding sequence is TGCAGCGTTTCCAACAGGTTCTATGGCTACACCTTC. It encodes CSVSNRFYGYTF.